This record concerns one TCR beta chain sequence. The antigen is not known. The data derive from a study of identical twins. Whole-study results and caveats: Compared with models, monozygotic twins showed more out-of-frame TCR alpha sharing.

The CDR3 consists of 15 residues. The V end lost 3 bases, the J end lost 5 bases, and 13 bases lay between the germline ends. Germline lookup yields CDR1 SGHTA and CDR2 FQGNSA. TCRdb passed the 5' RACE reads through MiXCR, listing each CDR3 protein once. Among 600,000 to 700,000 distinct CDR3 sequences, over 20% were seen once, and the ten largest hold 4% to 5.5%. This sample was shared with a second study, whose subject was T cells expressing NK-cell markers. From that study: Just one sequenced donor of eight was HCMV-seronegative, while seven were seropositive.

V and J are TRBV7-2 and TRBJ2-2; D remains ambiguous. Specimen: PBMCs. The TCR was taken from a woman between 18 and 29 years old in good health. The DNA for the CDR3 is TGTGCCAGCAGCTTCTTTCTCCCTCGGACCGGGGAGCTGTTTTTT. Translating gives CASSFFLPRTGELFF.